The 20 T cell receptor beta chains given below trace back to one sample, sequenced in a study of blood T cell repertoires in COVID-19. TCRdb keeps only in-frame clones here, not all; method: immunoSEQ multiplex PCR. The table includes about 300,000 clones, 85% detected once. Sequencing was done on a sample of PBMCs or T cells enriched from blood (not recorded which). These receptors all stem from a woman in her twenties or thirties who had been exposed to COVID-19.

The chain carries TRBV10-3 and TRBJ2-1; D perhaps matches TRBD2 (5 bases). V was clipped by 11 bases and J by 4 bases, with 18 bases between them. CDR1 and CDR2 from the germline V gene are ENHRY and SYGVKD. This CDR3 contains 14 residues. The CDR3 bases are TGTGCCTCGACCCCACGGGAAGGGTACAATGAGCAGTTCTTC. It specifies CASTPREGYNEQFF.

This clone was seen once. The V call is TRBV2, the J call TRBJ2-1; 8 bases fit TRBD2. In germline, CDR1 is SNHLY, CDR2 FYNNEI. The CDR3 contains 16 residues. Germline trimming cut 0 bases from V and 7 bases from J; bases unmatched to any gene: 8. The CDR3 here is CASSEAAGGGRNEQFF. The DNA of the CDR3 is TGTGCCAGCAGTGAAGCAGCCGGCGGGGGGAGGAATGAGCAGTTCTTC.

The chain combines TRBV9 with TRBJ2-3, with TRBD2 as a possible D gene (5 bases). The germline V gene encodes CDR1 SGDLS and CDR2 YYNGEE. Trimming pared 2 bases from V and 5 bases from J, leaving 15 bases between. The CDR3 extends over 15 amino acids. The CDR3: CASSVNGLPLDTQYF. The CDR3 DNA reads as TGTGCCAGCAGCGTTAACGGACTGCCCTTAGATACGCAGTATTTT.

This chain links TRBV5-1 with TRBJ1-6, with 9 bases aligning to TRBD1. In germline, CDR1 is SGHRS, CDR2 YFSETQ. This CDR3 spans 14 amino acids. J was trimmed by 8 bases and V by 5 bases; bases with no gene match: 5. CDR3 amino acids: CASSWTGADSPLHF. The CDR3 nucleotides are TGCGCCAGCAGTTGGACAGGGGCCGATTCACCCCTCCACTTT.

This chain connects TRBV4-3 to TRBJ1-1, with no clear D. Germline loops: CDR1 LGHNA, CDR2 YSLEER. The length of the CDR3 is 14 residues. The V gene lost 4 bases and the J gene lost 5 bases, with 14 bases spanning the gap. The CDR3 protein is CASSPGRGWTEAFF. Written as DNA, the CDR3 is TGCGCCAGCAGCCCGGGTCGGGGATGGACTGAAGCTTTCTTT.

This clone showed up just once. CDR3 bases: TGTGCCAGCCGGTTACAGGGGGCTTCTGGAAACACCATATATTTT. Translated: CASRLQGASGNTIYF. The rearrangement joins TRBV28 to TRBJ1-3, with TRBD1 identical over 9 bases. The CDR3 spans 15 residues. The V gene's germline CDR1 is MDHEN and CDR2 SYDVKM. The junction had 6 bases not matched to a gene; V was cut back by 8 bases and J by 1 base.

In this sample, this clone turned up a few times. The chain has TRBV5-4 and TRBJ2-1, with TRBD1 matching 11 bases. With V trimmed by 4 bases and J by 2 bases, 2 bases remained unmatched. This CDR3 region has 15 residues. The germline CDR1 and CDR2 sequences are SGHNT and YYREEE (reference sequence). The CDR3, as DNA: TGTGCCAGCAGCCTGGACAGGGGGCCCTACAATGAGCAGTTCTTC. This encodes CASSLDRGPYNEQFF.

The rearrangement links TRBV30 to TRBJ1-2, with 8 nucleotides matching TRBD1. This CDR3 comprises 13 residues. V lost 5 bases and J lost 4; bases outside the gene matches: 6. From germline, CDR1 is GTSNPN and CDR2 SVGIG (reference sequence). CDR3 sequence: CAWGRGLSYGYTF. For the CDR3, the DNA is TGTGCCTGGGGCAGGGGGCTTAGCTATGGCTACACCTTC.

This rearrangement joins TRBV3-1 (or the pseudogene TRBV3-2) to TRBJ2-7; TRBD1 matches 8 bases. CDR3 length: 17 amino acids. Germline V gene lookup returns CDR1 LGHDT and CDR2 YNNKEL (reference sequence). Losses at the gene ends were 0 bases for V and 5 bases for J; bases not matched to a gene: 12. CDR3 bases: TGTGCCAGCAGCCAAGATCTTTGGGCAGGGGGCGGCGACGAGCAGTACTTC. It codes for CASSQDLWAGGGDEQYF.

The rearrangement uses TRBV12-3 or TRBV12-4 and TRBJ1-2; 7 bases fit TRBD1. The CDR3 is made up of 13 amino acids. The V segment lost 6 bases and the J segment 4 bases; nucleotides outside the gene matches: 5. The CDR3 reads CASRRDRFYGYTF. The CDR3 coding sequence is TGTGCCAGCAGACGGGACAGATTCTATGGCTACACCTTC.

The chain joins TRBV7-3 to TRBJ1-5, with 12 bases matching TRBD1. The V gene end was trimmed by 5 bases and the J gene end by 10 bases; junction bases not matched to a gene: 18. Germline CDR1 is SGHTA and CDR2 is FQGTGA. The CDR3 length is 18 residues. The CDR3 bases are TGTGCCAGCAGCCAAAGGTGGGACAGGGGGCGTCCCGGGTGCCCCCAGCATTTT. Protein: CASSQRWDRGRPGCPQHF.

The chain recombines TRBV4-1 with TRBJ1-4; no clear D gene. The CDR3 has 15 amino acids. Trimming pared 0 bases from V and 8 bases from J, leaving 13 bases between. Germline lookup yields CDR1 MGHRA and CDR2 YSYEKL. This CDR3 is CASSQDPTQPEKLFF. CDR3 bases: TGCGCCAGCAGCCAAGATCCCACTCAACCCGAAAAACTGTTTTTT.

The rearrangement links TRBV14 to TRBJ1-1; no reliable D call. CDR3 length: 15 amino acids. The ends were cut back, 1 base at V and 3 bases at J, with 12 bases in the middle. Germline CDR1 is SGHDN and CDR2 is FVKESK. CDR3 nucleotide sequence: TGTGCCAGCAGCCAAGTACTAGGAAGGGACACTGAAGCTTTCTTT. Its translation is CASSQVLGRDTEAFF.

The chain has TRBV10-3 and TRBJ2-2, with TRBD1 matching 8 bases. The CDR3 is 16 residues long. V was pared by 5 bases and J by 6 bases, with 11 bases of the junction left unmatched. Germline CDR1 is ENHRY and CDR2 is SYGVKD. This CDR3 is CAISTPLTGAAGELFF. The CDR3 DNA is TGTGCCATCAGTACCCCTCTGACAGGGGCGGCCGGGGAGCTGTTTTTT.

This clone was seen only once. The identical CDR3 is also encoded by other nucleotide sequences in the sample. J is TRBJ2-1 and V is TRBV10-3; 11 nucleotides line up with TRBD2. This CDR3 has 16 residues. With 3 bases clipped from V and 2 bases from J, the junction kept 3 bases outside the gene matches. Germline V gives CDR1 ENHRY, CDR2 SYGVKD. Written as DNA, the CDR3 is TGTGCCATCAGTGATCCGACTAGCGGGGCCTACAATGAGCAGTTCTTC. Its protein product is CAISDPTSGAYNEQFF.

The gene calls are TRBV19 and TRBJ1-1, with TRBD1 matching 11 bases. Germline assignment: CDR1 LNHDA and CDR2 SQIVND (reference sequence). CDR3 length equals 15 residues. The ends lost 4 bases at V and 10 bases at J; junction bases unmatched: 11. The CDR3 DNA follows: TGTGCCAGTAGTACCTCACATGGACAGGGGGCATCAGCTTTCTTT. The encoded protein is CASSTSHGQGASAFF.

This clone has just a few counts. V is TRBV27 and J is TRBJ1-5; 7 bases map to TRBD1. The CDR3 is 16 amino acids. Unmatched junction bases numbered 10, after V lost 5 bases and J lost 3 bases. CDR1 and CDR2 (germline): MNHEY, SMNVEV (reference sequence). CDR3 coding DNA: TGTGCCAGCAGTCCATCAGACAGGGCGGCCAATCAGCCCCAGCATTTT. This encodes CASSPSDRAANQPQHF.

The V gene is TRBV14, the J gene TRBJ1-6; 9 bases match TRBD1. J was trimmed by 2 bases and V by 3 bases; bases with no gene match: 8. Germline-derived CDR1 and CDR2 are SGHDN and FVKESK. The CDR3 sequence is 18 residues long. The CDR3 here is CASSHYTGTGPYNSPLHF. CDR3 in DNA: TGTGCCAGCAGCCATTATACCGGGACAGGGCCCTATAATTCACCCCTCCACTTT.

The chain joins TRBV11-2 to TRBJ1-2; D remains ambiguous. The CDR3 is 13 residues long. With 2 bases removed from V and 7 bases from J, the gap between germline ends came to 11 bases. Looked up from germline, CDR1 is SGHAT and CDR2 is FQNNGV. CDR3 DNA: TGTGCCAGCAGCTTAAGGTACTACGGTGGCTACACCTTC. It is translated as CASSLRYYGGYTF.

The CDR3 DNA reads as TGTGCCAGCAGCTATGGCTCAGGGTACACTGAAGCTTTCTTT. Protein: CASSYGSGYTEAFF. The rearrangement joins TRBV5-8 to TRBJ1-1; possibly TRBD1 for D (5 bases). CDR1 SGHTS and CDR2 YDEGEE come from the germline V gene. The V end lost 3 bases, the J end lost 3 bases, and 12 bases lay between the germline ends. This CDR3 is built from 14 residues.